This is a list of T cell receptor beta chains from one sample in a study of T cells after yellow fever vaccination. TCRdb called the 5' RACE reads again in MiXCR, with one record for every CDR3 protein. The data show 250,000 to 400,000 distinct CDR3 sequences, 3.5% to 4.5% seen once. The starting material was PBMCs, obtained 15 days after the yellow fever booster vaccination. The receptors derive from a man between 18 and 35 years old who received the YFV17D yellow fever vaccine. CDR3s include the opening cysteine and the closing phenylalanine or tryptophan. A D gene is named only where the DNA matches it firmly.

v_call: TRBV27
d_call: TRBD1
cdr3_aa: CASSYYRGRPLGDTQYF

v_call: TRBV11-3
d_call: TRBD1
cdr3_aa: CASSTRTGNTGELFF

v_call: TRBV20-1
d_call: TRBD2
cdr3_aa: CSATPTAGDLHEQFF

v_call: TRBV4-3
d_call: NA
cdr3_aa: CASSQENSFDTDTQYF

v_call: TRBV4-3
d_call: NA
cdr3_aa: CASSQELRFGQKEAFF

v_call: TRBV7-2
d_call: NA
cdr3_aa: CASSLGRGPPDTQSYF

v_call: TRBV11-1
d_call: NA
cdr3_aa: CASSLEPKGQETQYF

v_call: TRBV12-3/TRBV12-4
d_call: TRBD1
cdr3_aa: CASSHNDRGPHNEQFF

v_call: TRBV20-1
d_call: NA
cdr3_aa: CSAPNPGANVLTF

v_call: TRBV29-1
d_call: TRBD2
cdr3_aa: CSAVGAGANTGELFF

v_call: TRBV5-1
d_call: NA
cdr3_aa: CASSLRGGGNQPQHF

v_call: TRBV4-1
d_call: TRBD1
cdr3_aa: CASSRDRVRYGYTF

v_call: TRBV4-2
d_call: NA
cdr3_aa: CASSQDIQGRRYGYTF

v_call: TRBV29-1
d_call: NA
cdr3_aa: CSVDGAGRGGYTF

v_call: TRBV15
d_call: TRBD1
cdr3_aa: CATSRDWDRLDNEQFF

v_call: TRBV4-3
d_call: NA
cdr3_aa: CASSQDLRSLDTQYF

v_call: TRBV12-3/TRBV12-4
d_call: NA
cdr3_aa: CASSLEVGNTIYF

v_call: TRBV6-2/TRBV6-3
d_call: NA
cdr3_aa: CASSRVGTGELFF

v_call: TRBV15
d_call: NA
cdr3_aa: CATSRAPGAYNEQFF

v_call: TRBV6-2/TRBV6-3
d_call: TRBD1
cdr3_aa: CASSYGTGSGETQYF

v_call: TRBV20-1
d_call: NA
cdr3_aa: CSARESAYEQYF

v_call: TRBV6-1
d_call: NA
cdr3_aa: CASSETRDYEQYF

v_call: TRBV15
d_call: NA
cdr3_aa: CATSRELGGHRIFARSNQPQHF

v_call: TRBV28
d_call: TRBD2
cdr3_aa: CASSFNPAGGVYNEQFF

v_call: TRBV30
d_call: NA
cdr3_aa: CAWSVTGDEAFF

v_call: TRBV4-3
d_call: NA
cdr3_aa: CASSLGGRQRNEKLFF

v_call: TRBV7-2
d_call: NA
cdr3_aa: CASSLRHEQYF

v_call: TRBV4-1
d_call: NA
cdr3_aa: CASSPQGRGANEQFF

v_call: TRBV3-1
d_call: NA
cdr3_aa: CASSQDLRISPGRGRDTQYF

v_call: TRBV7-9
d_call: NA
cdr3_aa: CASSLGMTEAFF

v_call: TRBV30
d_call: NA
cdr3_aa: CAWSRGGTYYGYTF

v_call: TRBV7-2
d_call: NA
cdr3_aa: CASSLGGLGSNEQFF

v_call: TRBV12-3/TRBV12-4
d_call: NA
cdr3_aa: CASSLNGGDYGYTF

v_call: TRBV7-2
d_call: NA
cdr3_aa: CASSLATNTGELFF

v_call: TRBV20-1
d_call: NA
cdr3_aa: CSATLRPRNTEAFF

v_call: TRBV3-1
d_call: TRBD2
cdr3_aa: CASSQDGGLAGGYEQFF

v_call: TRBV15
d_call: NA
cdr3_aa: CATSRVTGGLAKNIQYF

v_call: TRBV20-1
d_call: NA
cdr3_aa: CSARRDLNQPQHF

v_call: TRBV4-1
d_call: TRBD2
cdr3_aa: CASSQDWGLAGDTDTQYF

v_call: TRBV20-1
d_call: NA
cdr3_aa: CSATNGDGYTF

v_call: TRBV2
d_call: TRBD1
cdr3_aa: CASSVNRGLGETQYF

v_call: TRBV5-1
d_call: NA
cdr3_aa: CASSLAEVPEAFF